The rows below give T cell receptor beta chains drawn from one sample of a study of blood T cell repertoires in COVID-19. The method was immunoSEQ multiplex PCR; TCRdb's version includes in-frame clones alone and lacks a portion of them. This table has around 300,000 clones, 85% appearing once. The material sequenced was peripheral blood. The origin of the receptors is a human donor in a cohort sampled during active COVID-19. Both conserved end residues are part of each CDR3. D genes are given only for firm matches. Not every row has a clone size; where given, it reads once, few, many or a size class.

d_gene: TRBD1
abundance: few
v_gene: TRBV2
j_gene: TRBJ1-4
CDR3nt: TGTGCCAGCAGGAACACAGGGGTGACTAATGAAAAACTGTTTTTT
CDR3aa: CASRNTGVTNEKLFF

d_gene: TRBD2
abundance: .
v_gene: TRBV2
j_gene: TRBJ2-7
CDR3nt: TGTGCCAGCAGACTAGCGGCCACCTACGAGCAGTACTTC
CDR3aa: CASRLAATYEQYF

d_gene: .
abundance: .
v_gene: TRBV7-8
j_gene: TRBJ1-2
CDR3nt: TGTGCCAGCAGCCCGACACGCTATGGCTACACCTTC
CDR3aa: CASSPTRYGYTF

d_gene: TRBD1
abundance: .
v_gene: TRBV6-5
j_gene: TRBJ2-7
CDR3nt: TGTGCCAGCAGTTACTCCAGACAGGGCTTTGGCGAGCAGTACTTC
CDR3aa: CASSYSRQGFGEQYF

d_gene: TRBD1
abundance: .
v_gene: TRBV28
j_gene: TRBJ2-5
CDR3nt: TGTGCCAGCAGTAAGAGGACAGGGTCGGTGGGGACCCAGTACTTC
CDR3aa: CASSKRTGSVGTQYF

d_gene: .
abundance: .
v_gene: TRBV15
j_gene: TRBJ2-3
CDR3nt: TGTGCCACCAGCAGAGGAGGGAATCTTGAGAAGAGTACGCAGTATTTT
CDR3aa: CATSRGGNLEKSTQYF

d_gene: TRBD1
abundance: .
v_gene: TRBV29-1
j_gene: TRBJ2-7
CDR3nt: TGCAGCGCTACAGGGGGCCCCCCTTACGAGCAGTACTTC
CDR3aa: CSATGGPPYEQYF

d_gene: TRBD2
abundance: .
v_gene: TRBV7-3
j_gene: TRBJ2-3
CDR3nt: TGTGCCAGCAGCTTAAGCGGGAGGTTAGGGGATACGCAGTATTTT
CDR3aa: CASSLSGRLGDTQYF

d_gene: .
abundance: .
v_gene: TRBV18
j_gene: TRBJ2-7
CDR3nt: TGTGCCAGCTCACCCTCGGTGGTAAGTGGAGACGAGCAGTACTTC
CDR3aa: CASSPSVVSGDEQYF

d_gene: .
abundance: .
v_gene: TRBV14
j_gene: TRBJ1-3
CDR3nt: TGTGCCAGCAGCCCCCAACAGGGTCGGGCTGGAAACACCATATATTTT
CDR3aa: CASSPQQGRAGNTIYF

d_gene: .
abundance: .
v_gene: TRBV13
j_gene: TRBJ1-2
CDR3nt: TGTGCCAGCAGCCCAGGAACCTATGGCTACACCTTC
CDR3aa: CASSPGTYGYTF

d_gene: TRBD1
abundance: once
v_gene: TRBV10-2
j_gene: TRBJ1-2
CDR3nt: TGCGCCAGCAGTTTAGACCGTCCGGGACAGGGTAACTATGGCTACACCTTC
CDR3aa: CASSLDRPGQGNYGYTF

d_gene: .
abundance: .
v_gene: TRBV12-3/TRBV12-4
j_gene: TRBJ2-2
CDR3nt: TGTGCCAGCAGCCGGACCGGGGAGCTGTTTTTT
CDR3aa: CASSRTGELFF

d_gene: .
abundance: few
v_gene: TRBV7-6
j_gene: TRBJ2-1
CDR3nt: TGTGCCAGCAGCCCGGCGCTAGCCAGTGAGCAGTTCTTC
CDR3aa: CASSPALASEQFF

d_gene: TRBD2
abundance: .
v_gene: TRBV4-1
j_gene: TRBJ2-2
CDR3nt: TGCGCCAGCAGCCAAGACTCCATCGGACTAGTCAACACCGGGGAGCTGTTTTTT
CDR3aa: CASSQDSIGLVNTGELFF

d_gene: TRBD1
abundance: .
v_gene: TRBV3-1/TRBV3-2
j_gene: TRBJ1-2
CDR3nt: TGTGCCAGCAGAGGGACAGGGGACTACGGCTACACCTTC
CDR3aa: CASRGTGDYGYTF

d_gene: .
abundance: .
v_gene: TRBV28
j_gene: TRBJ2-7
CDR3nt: TGTGCCAGCAGTGTGAGACAGCCCGGCTCCTACGAGCAGTACTTC
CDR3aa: CASSVRQPGSYEQYF

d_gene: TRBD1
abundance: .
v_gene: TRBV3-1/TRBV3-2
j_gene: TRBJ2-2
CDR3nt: TGTGCCAGCAGCCAAGGGACAGGGGCCCCCGGGGAGCTGTTTTTT
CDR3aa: CASSQGTGAPGELFF

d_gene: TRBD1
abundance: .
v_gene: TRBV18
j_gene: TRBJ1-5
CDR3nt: TGTGCCAGCTCACCACCTGGGACAGGGCGACAGCCCCAGCATTTT
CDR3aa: CASSPPGTGRQPQHF

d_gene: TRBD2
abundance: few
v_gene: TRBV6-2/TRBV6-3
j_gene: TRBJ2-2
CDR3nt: TGTGCCAGCAGTATTAGCGGGCAAGACACCGGGGAGCTGTTTTTT
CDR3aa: CASSISGQDTGELFF

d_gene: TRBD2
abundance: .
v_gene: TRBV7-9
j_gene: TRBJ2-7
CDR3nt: TGTGCCAGCAGCCGCGAGCGGGAACCCTCCTACGAGCAGTACTTC
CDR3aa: CASSREREPSYEQYF

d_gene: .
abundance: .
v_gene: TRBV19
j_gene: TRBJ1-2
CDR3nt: TGTGCCAGTAGCCTACCGAGGGCCATCACCTTC
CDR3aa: CASSLPRAITF

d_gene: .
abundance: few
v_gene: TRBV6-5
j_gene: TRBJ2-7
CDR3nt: TGTGCCAGCAGTCCAGACAGAGCCTACGAGCAGTACTTC
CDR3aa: CASSPDRAYEQYF

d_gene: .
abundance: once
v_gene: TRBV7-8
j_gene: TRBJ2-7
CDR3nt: TGTGCCAGCAGCTTAGTGGGGGCTTGGGAGCAGTACTTC
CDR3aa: CASSLVGAWEQYF

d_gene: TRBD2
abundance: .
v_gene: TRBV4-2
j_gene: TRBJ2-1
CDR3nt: TGTGCCAGCAGCTTTCACCTTGGGACTAGCGGAAACAATGAGCAGTTCTTC
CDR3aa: CASSFHLGTSGNNEQFF

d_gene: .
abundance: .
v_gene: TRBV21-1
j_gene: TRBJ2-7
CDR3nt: TGTGCCAGCAGCAGTCAGGACAGCTCCTACGAGCAGTACTTC
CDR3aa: CASSSQDSSYEQYF

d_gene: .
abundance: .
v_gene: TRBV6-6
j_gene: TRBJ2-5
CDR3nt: TGTGCCAGCAGTTACACGGGATTAGAGGAGACCCAGTACTTC
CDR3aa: CASSYTGLEETQYF

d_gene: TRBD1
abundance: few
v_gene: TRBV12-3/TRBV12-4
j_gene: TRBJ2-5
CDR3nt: TGTGCCAGCAGAGGACAGGGGGAAGAGACCCAGTACTTC
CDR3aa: CASRGQGEETQYF

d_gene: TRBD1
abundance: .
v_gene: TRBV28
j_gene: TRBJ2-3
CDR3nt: TGTGCCAGCAGACAGGACAGGTCGAGGACAGATACGCAGTATTTT
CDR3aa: CASRQDRSRTDTQYF

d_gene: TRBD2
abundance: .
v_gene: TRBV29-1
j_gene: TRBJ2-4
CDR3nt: TGCAGCGGGGCTTACCGGGAGGGGGTAAACATTCAGTACTTC
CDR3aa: CSGAYREGVNIQYF

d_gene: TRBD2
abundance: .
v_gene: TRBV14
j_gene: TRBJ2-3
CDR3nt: TGTGCCAGCAGTCCCGAGTTAGCGGGAGATGGAGTATCAGATACGCAGTATTTT
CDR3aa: CASSPELAGDGVSDTQYF

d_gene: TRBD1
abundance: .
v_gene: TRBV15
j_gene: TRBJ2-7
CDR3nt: TGTGCCACCAGCAGAAAGCCGGGACAGGGTCCCTACGAGCAGTACTTC
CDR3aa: CATSRKPGQGPYEQYF

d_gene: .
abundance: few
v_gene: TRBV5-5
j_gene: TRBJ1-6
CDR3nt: TGTGCCAGCAGCTTGGGCGAACCGGGTTCACCCCTCCACTTT
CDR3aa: CASSLGEPGSPLHF

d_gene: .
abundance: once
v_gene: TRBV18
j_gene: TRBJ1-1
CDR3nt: TGTGCCAGCTCCCAGGACAGGAACACTGAAGCTTTCTTT
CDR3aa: CASSQDRNTEAFF

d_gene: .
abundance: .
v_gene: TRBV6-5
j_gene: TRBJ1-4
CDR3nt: TGTGCCAGCAGTTACGGCAGGGGTGGTGAAAAACTGTTTTTT
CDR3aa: CASSYGRGGEKLFF

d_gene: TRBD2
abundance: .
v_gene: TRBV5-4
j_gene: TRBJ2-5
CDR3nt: TGTGCCAGCAGTTCAGCGGGGGAAGAGACCCAGTACTTC
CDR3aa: CASSSAGEETQYF

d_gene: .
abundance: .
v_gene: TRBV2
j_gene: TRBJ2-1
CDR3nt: TGTGCCAGCAGTTCGGGACTTATATACAATGAGCAGTTCTTC
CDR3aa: CASSSGLIYNEQFF

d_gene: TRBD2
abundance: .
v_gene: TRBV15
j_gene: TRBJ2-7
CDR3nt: TGTGCCACCAGTCGGACTAGCGAATCCTACGAGCAGTACTTC
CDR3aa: CATSRTSESYEQYF

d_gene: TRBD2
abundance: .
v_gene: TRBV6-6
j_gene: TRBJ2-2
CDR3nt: TGTGCCAGCAGACACAGAGCGGGAGGAAGCACCGGGGAGCTGTTTTTT
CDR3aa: CASRHRAGGSTGELFF

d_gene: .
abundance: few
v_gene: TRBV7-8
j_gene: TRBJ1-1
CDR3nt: TGTGCCAGCAGCCCCAGGAACACTGAAGCTTTCTTT
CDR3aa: CASSPRNTEAFF

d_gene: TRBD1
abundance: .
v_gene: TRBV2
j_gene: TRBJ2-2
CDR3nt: TGTGCCAGCATACGTGACAGGGCTACCGGGGAGCTGTTTTTT
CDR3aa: CASIRDRATGELFF

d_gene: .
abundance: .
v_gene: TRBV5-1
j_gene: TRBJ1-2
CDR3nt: TGCGCCAGCAGCTTGGACAGACATAACTATGGCTACACCTTC
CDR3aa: CASSLDRHNYGYTF

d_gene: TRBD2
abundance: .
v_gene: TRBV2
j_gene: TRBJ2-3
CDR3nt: TGTGCCATCGTGACTAGCGGGAGTAGGCATATGCAGTATTTT
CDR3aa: CAIVTSGSRHMQYF

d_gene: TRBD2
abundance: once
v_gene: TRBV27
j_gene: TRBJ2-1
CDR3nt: TGTGCGAGCAGGGCGCGGGGAGGGCCCCGCAATGAGCAGTTCTTC
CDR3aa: CASRARGGPRNEQFF

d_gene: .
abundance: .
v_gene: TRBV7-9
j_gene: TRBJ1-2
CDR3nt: TGTGCCAGCAGCGAGACGGGGGGAACTAACTATGGCTACACCTTC
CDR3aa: CASSETGGTNYGYTF

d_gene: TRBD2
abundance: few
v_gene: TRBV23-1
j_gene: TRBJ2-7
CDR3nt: TGCGCCAGCAGTCAATCGAGGGAGGGGACGGATACCTACGAGCAGTACTTC
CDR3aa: CASSQSREGTDTYEQYF

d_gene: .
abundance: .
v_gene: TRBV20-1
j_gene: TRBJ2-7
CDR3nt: TGCAGCCTGGGCGGGAATTACGAGCAGTACTTC
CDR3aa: CSLGGNYEQYF

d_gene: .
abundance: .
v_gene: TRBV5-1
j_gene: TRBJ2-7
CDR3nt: TGCGCCAGCAGCTTGACAGACTCCTACGAGCAGTACTTC
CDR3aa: CASSLTDSYEQYF

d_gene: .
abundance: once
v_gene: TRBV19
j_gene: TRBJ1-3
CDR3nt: TGTGCCAGTAGTCCAGGCGAATTAATCTCTGGAAACACCATATATTTT
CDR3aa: CASSPGELISGNTIYF